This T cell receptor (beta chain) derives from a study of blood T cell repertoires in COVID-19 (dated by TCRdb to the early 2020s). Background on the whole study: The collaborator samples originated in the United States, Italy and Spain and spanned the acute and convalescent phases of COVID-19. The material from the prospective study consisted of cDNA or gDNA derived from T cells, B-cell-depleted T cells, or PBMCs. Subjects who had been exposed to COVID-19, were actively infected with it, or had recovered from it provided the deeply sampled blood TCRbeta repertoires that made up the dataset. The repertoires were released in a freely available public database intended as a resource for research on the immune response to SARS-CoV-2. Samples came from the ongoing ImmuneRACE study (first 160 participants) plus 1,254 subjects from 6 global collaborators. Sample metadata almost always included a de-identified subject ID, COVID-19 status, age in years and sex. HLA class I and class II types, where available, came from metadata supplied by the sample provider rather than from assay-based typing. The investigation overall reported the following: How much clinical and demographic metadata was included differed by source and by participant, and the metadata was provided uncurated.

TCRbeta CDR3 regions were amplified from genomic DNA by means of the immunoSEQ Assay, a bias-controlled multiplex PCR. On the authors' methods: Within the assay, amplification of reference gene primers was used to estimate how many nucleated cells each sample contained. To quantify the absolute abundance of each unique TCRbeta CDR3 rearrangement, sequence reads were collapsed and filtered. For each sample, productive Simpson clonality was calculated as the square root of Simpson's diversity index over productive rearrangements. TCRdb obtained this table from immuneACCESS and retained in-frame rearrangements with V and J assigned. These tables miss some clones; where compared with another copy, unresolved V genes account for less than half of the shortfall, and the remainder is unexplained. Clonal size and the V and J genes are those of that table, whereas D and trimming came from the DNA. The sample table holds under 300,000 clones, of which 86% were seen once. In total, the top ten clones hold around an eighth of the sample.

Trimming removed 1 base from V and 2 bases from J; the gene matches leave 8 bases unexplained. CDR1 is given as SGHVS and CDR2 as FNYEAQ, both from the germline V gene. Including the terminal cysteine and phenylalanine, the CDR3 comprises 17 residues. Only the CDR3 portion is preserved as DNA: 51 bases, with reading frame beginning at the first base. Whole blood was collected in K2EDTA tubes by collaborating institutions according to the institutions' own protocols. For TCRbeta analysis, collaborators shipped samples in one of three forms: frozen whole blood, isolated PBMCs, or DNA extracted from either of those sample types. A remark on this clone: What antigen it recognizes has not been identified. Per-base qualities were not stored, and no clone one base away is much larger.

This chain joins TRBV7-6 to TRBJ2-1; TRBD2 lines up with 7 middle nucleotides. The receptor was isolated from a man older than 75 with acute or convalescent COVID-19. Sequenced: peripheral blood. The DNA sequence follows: TGTGCCAGCAGCTTAGGGGAGGGAGGCTTTGCCTACAATGAGCAGTTCTTC. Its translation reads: CASSLGEGGFAYNEQFF. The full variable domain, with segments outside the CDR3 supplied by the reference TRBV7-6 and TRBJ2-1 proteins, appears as GAGVSQSPRYKVTKRGQDVALRCDPISGHVSLYWYRQALGQGPEFLTYFNYEAQQDKSGLPNDRFSAERPEGSISTLTIQRTEQRDSAMYRCASSLGEGGFAYNEQFFGPGTRLTVL.